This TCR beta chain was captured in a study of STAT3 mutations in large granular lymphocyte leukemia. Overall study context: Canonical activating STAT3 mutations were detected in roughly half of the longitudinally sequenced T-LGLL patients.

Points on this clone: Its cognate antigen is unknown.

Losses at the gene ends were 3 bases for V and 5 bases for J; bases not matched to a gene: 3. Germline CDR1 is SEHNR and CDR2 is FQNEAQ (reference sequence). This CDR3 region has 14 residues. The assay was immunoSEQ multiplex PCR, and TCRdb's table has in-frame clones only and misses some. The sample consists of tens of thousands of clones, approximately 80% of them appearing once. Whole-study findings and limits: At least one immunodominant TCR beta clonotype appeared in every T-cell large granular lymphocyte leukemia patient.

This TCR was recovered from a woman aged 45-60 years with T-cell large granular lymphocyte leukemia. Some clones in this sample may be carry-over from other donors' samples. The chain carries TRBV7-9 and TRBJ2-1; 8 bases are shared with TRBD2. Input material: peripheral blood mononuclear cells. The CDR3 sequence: CASSFGLANNEQFF. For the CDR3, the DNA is TGTGCCAGCAGCTTTGGACTAGCCAACAATGAGCAGTTCTTC.